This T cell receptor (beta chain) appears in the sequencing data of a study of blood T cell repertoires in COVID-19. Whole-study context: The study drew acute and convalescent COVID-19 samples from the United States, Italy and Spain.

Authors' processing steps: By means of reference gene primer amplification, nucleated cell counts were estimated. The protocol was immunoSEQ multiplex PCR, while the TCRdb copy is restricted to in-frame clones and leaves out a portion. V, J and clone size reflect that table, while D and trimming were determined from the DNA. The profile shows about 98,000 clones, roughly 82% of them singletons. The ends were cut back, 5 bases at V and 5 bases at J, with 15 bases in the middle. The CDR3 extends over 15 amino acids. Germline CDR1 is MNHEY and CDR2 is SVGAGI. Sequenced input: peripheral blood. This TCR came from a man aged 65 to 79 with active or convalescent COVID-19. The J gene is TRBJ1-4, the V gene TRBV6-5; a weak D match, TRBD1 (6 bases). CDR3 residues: CASSTSQGRNEKLFF. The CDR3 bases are TGTGCCAGCAGTACATCACAGGGAAGGAATGAAAAACTGTTTTTT.